The rows below give T cell receptor beta chains drawn from one sample of a study of T cells after yellow fever vaccination. TCRdb independently ran MiXCR on the 5' RACE reads; one entry per CDR3 protein. There are some 340,000 distinct CDR3 sequences in the sample; roughly 10% occur only once, and about 3% lies in the top ten. Material: CD4+ T cells sorted from PBMCs, obtained 45 days after the yellow fever booster vaccination. The receptors stem from a man between 18 and 29 years old who received the YFV17D yellow fever vaccine. Each CDR3 is given with its conserved first and last residue. The D gene is left open where the match is weak. The size of a clone is reported for some rows only, either as once, few or many, or as a class for expanded clones.

TRBV6-2/TRBV6-3	15	few	TRBJ1-1	-	CASSYSHRFNTEAFF	TGTGCCAGCAGTTACTCGCACAGATTTAACACTGAAGCTTTCTTT
TRBV9	16	-	TRBJ1-2	TRBD1	CASSAGRTGGNYGYTF	TGTGCCAGCAGCGCTGGGAGGACAGGGGGTAACTATGGCTACACCTTC
TRBV12-3/TRBV12-4	12	few	TRBJ1-2	TRBD1	CASSRQGGGYTF	TGTGCCAGCAGTAGACAGGGAGGCGGCTACACCTTC
TRBV2	17	-	TRBJ1-6	-	CASSGLARSSYNSPLHF	TGTGCCAGCTCGGGATTGGCCAGAAGCTCCTATAATTCACCCCTCCACTTT
TRBV10-3	13	few	TRBJ2-3	TRBD2	CAIGTREADTQYF	TGTGCCATCGGTACACGGGAGGCAGATACGCAGTATTTT
TRBV10-3	12	few	TRBJ2-3	TRBD2	CAVSGGTDTQYF	TGTGCCGTCAGCGGGGGCACAGATACGCAGTATTTT
TRBV10-3	14	few	TRBJ2-1	TRBD2	CAISVTSGHNEQFF	TGTGCCATCAGTGTTACTAGCGGCCACAATGAGCAGTTCTTC
TRBV9	15	few	TRBJ2-1	-	CASSVARGTYNEQFF	TGTGCCAGCAGCGTAGCAAGAGGAACCTACAATGAGCAGTTCTTC
TRBV9	14	-	TRBJ2-5	-	CASSATGREETQYF	TGTGCCAGCAGCGCTACAGGTAGGGAAGAGACCCAGTACTTC
TRBV12-3/TRBV12-4	11	few	TRBJ2-7	-	CASSFEYGQYF	TGTGCCAGCAGTTTTGAATATGGGCAGTACTTC
TRBV5-1	15	few	TRBJ1-3	TRBD1	CASSSQGGSGNTIYF	TGCGCCAGCAGCTCCCAGGGGGGTTCTGGAAACACCATATATTTT
TRBV7-9	15	few	TRBJ1-4	-	CASSLSGSTNEKLFF	TGTGCCAGCAGCTTAAGCGGCAGTACTAATGAAAAACTGTTTTTT
TRBV2	14	few	TRBJ1-1	-	CASGGQKANTEAFF	TGTGCCAGCGGCGGACAAAAAGCGAACACTGAAGCTTTCTTT
TRBV3-1	14	many	TRBJ1-5	-	CASSQGGGNQPQHF	TGTGCCAGCAGCCAGGGCGGGGGCAATCAGCCCCAGCATTTT
TRBV12-3/TRBV12-4	15	few	TRBJ1-1	-	CASSGTATPGTEAFF	TGTGCCAGCAGTGGAACTGCTACTCCGGGGACTGAAGCTTTCTTT
TRBV11-2	15	few	TRBJ1-2	TRBD1	CASSLFRDRAYGYTF	TGTGCCAGCAGCTTGTTTCGGGACAGGGCCTATGGCTACACCTTC
TRBV18	15	few	TRBJ2-4	-	CASSPMAGAKNIQYF	TGTGCCAGCTCACCGATGGCCGGGGCCAAAAACATTCAGTACTTC
TRBV18	15	-	TRBJ1-4	-	CASSPPSQLGEKLFF	TGTGCCAGCTCACCACCGTCGCAGCTCGGTGAAAAACTGTTTTTT
TRBV6-2/TRBV6-3	13	many	TRBJ2-4	TRBD2	CASTRGLENIQYF	TGTGCCAGCACTCGGGGACTAGAAAACATTCAGTACTTC
TRBV6-5	16	-	TRBJ2-3	TRBD2	CASSYSLAGGTDTQYF	TGTGCCAGCAGTTACTCCCTAGCGGGGGGCACAGATACGCAGTATTTT
TRBV12-3/TRBV12-4	15	few	TRBJ2-6	-	CASSSTGIGANVLTF	TGTGCCAGCAGTTCTACAGGGATTGGGGCCAACGTCCTGACTTTC
TRBV5-1	15	few	TRBJ2-2	TRBD1	CASRSDRGNTGELFF	TGCGCCAGCAGGTCGGACAGGGGGAACACCGGGGAGCTGTTTTTT
TRBV5-1	17	many	TRBJ2-3	-	CASSLGRNFFSTDTQYF	TGCGCCAGCAGCTTGGGCAGAAACTTCTTTAGCACAGATACGCAGTATTTT
TRBV7-2	15	few	TRBJ1-5	-	CASSRRDGPGQPQHF	TGTGCCAGCAGCCGCCGGGACGGCCCAGGGCAGCCCCAGCATTTT
TRBV20-1	17	-	TRBJ2-7	-	CSAREIKLGGSSYEQYF	TGCAGTGCTAGAGAGATCAAGTTAGGAGGTTCCTCCTACGAGCAGTACTTC
TRBV12-3/TRBV12-4	16	-	TRBJ2-3	-	CASTAPGSGFTDTQYF	TGTGCCAGCACTGCACCGGGATCCGGGTTCACAGATACGCAGTATTTT
TRBV7-2	12	many	TRBJ1-3	-	CASRLEGDTIYF	TGTGCCAGCAGGCTCGAGGGCGACACCATATATTTT
TRBV4-1	17	few	TRBJ2-7	TRBD1	CASSQVPTTGGAHEQYF	TGCGCCAGCAGCCAAGTCCCTACGACAGGGGGGGCTCACGAGCAGTACTTC
TRBV12-3/TRBV12-4	16	-	TRBJ2-4	-	CASKDRLLGPGNIQYF	TGTGCCAGCAAAGATCGGCTGCTCGGGCCAGGAAACATTCAGTACTTC
TRBV12-3/TRBV12-4	13	few	TRBJ2-3	-	CASGLGGTDTQYF	TGTGCCAGCGGGTTAGGGGGCACAGATACGCAGTATTTT
TRBV6-4	15	-	TRBJ2-3	-	CASSDGGASTDTQYF	TGTGCCAGCAGTGACGGGGGGGCTAGCACAGATACGCAGTATTTT
TRBV5-1	15	-	TRBJ2-2	-	CASSLDGANTGELFF	TGCGCCAGCAGCTTGGATGGGGCGAACACCGGGGAGCTGTTTTTT
TRBV23-1	10	few	TRBJ2-7	-	CARSDYEQYF	TGCGCCAGATCAGACTACGAGCAGTACTTC
TRBV6-5	14	-	TRBJ2-3	-	CASRRRGNTDTQYF	TGTGCCAGCAGACGGCGGGGAAACACAGATACGCAGTATTTT
TRBV18	13	few	TRBJ1-5	-	CASSPSSAQPQHF	TGTGCCAGCTCACCTTCCTCTGCTCAGCCCCAGCATTTT
TRBV7-9	14	few	TRBJ1-5	-	CASSRGGSNQPQHF	TGTGCCAGCAGTAGGGGTGGGAGCAATCAGCCCCAGCATTTT
TRBV3-1	14	few	TRBJ1-5	-	CASSQGEGPGPQHF	TGTGCCAGCAGCCAAGGCGAAGGGCCCGGGCCCCAGCATTTT
TRBV5-1	20	-	TRBJ2-5	TRBD2	CASSYHALAGVLGSQETQYF	TGCGCCAGCAGCTATCACGCCCTAGCGGGGGTCCTCGGGAGCCAAGAGACCCAGTACTTC
TRBV12-3/TRBV12-4	14	-	TRBJ1-1	-	CASSSSPSGLEAFF	TGTGCCAGCAGTTCTAGTCCTTCCGGACTTGAAGCTTTCTTT
TRBV11-3	13	few	TRBJ2-1	-	CASSTTAGNEQFF	TGTGCCAGCAGCACTACCGCGGGGAATGAGCAGTTCTTC
TRBV5-1	14	-	TRBJ1-3	-	CASSQDNSGNTIYF	TGCGCCAGCAGTCAGGACAACTCTGGAAACACCATATATTTT